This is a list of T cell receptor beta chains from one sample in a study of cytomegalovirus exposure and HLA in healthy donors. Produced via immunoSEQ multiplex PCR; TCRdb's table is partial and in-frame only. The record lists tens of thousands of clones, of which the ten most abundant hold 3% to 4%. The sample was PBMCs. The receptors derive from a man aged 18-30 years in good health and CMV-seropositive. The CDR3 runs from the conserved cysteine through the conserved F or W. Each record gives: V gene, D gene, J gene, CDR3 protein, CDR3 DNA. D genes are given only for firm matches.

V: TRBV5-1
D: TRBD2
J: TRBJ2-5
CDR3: CASSLEAGVETQYF
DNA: TGCGCCAGCAGCTTGGAGGCGGGAGTGGAGACCCAGTACTTC

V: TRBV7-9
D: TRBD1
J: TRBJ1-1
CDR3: CASSLGDRMNTEAFF
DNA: TGTGCCAGCAGCTTAGGGGACAGAATGAACACTGAAGCTTTCTTT

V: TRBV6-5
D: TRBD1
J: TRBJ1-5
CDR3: CASSPTGGRDQPQHF
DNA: TGTGCCAGCAGTCCCACAGGGGGGCGCGATCAGCCCCAGCATTTT

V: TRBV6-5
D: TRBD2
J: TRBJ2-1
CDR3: CASSPGAGGYNEQFF
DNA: TGTGCCAGCAGCCCAGGGGCGGGAGGGTATAATGAGCAGTTCTTC

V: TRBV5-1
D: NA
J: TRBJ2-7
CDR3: CASSSSFQGEQYF
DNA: TGCGCCAGCAGTTCGAGCTTCCAGGGCGAGCAGTACTTC

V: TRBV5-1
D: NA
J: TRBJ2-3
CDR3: CASSWGDSADTQYF
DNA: TGCGCCAGCAGCTGGGGGGATAGCGCAGATACGCAGTATTTT

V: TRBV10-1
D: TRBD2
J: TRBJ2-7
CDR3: CASVSGLSYEQYF
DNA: TGCGCCAGCGTTAGCGGGCTCTCCTACGAGCAGTACTTC

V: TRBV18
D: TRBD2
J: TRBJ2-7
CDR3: CASSRAGGKNTYEQYF
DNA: TGTGCCAGCTCACGGGCGGGGGGCAAGAATACCTACGAGCAGTACTTC

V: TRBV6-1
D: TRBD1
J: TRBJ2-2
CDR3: CASSEVTGSPGELFF
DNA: TGTGCCAGCAGTGAAGTGACAGGGAGCCCCGGGGAGCTGTTTTTT

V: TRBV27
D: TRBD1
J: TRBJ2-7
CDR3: CASSFSRDRGYEQYF
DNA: TGTGCCAGCAGTTTTAGTCGGGACAGGGGGTACGAGCAGTACTTC

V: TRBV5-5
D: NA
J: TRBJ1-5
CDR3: CASSLVPFQPQHF
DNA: TGTGCCAGCAGCTTGGTTCCATTTCAGCCCCAGCATTTT

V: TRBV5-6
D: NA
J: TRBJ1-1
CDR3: CASSFRGPGPEAFF
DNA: TGTGCCAGCAGCTTCAGGGGCCCCGGACCTGAAGCTTTCTTT

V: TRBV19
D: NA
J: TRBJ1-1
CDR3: CASSMRDREGVTEAFF
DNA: TGTGCCAGTAGTATGAGAGATAGGGAGGGAGTCACTGAAGCTTTCTTT

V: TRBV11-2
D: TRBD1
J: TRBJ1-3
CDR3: CASSLGTGVGNTIYF
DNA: TGTGCCAGCAGCTTAGGTACAGGGGTCGGAAACACCATATATTTT

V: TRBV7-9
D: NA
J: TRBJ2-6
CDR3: CASSQSGANVLTF
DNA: TGTGCCAGCAGCCAATCCGGGGCCAACGTCCTGACTTTC

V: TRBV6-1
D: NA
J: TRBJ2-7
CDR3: CASSGGQTYEQYF
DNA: TGTGCCAGCAGTGGTGGACAGACCTACGAGCAGTACTTC

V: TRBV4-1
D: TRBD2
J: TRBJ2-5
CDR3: CASSQARLGLAGVGETQYF
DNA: TGCGCCAGCAGCCAAGCCAGACTGGGACTAGCGGGAGTAGGAGAGACCCAGTACTTC

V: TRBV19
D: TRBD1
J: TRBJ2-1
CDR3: CASSLETGNEQFF
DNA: TGTGCCAGTAGTCTAGAGACAGGGAATGAGCAGTTCTTC

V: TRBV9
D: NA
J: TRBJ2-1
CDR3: CASSVLMGVSNEQFF
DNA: TGTGCCAGCAGCGTACTGATGGGAGTAAGCAATGAGCAGTTCTTC

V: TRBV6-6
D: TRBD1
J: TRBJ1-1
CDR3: CASSYYSGGIGAEAFF
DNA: TGTGCCAGCAGTTACTACTCAGGGGGAATTGGGGCTGAAGCTTTCTTT

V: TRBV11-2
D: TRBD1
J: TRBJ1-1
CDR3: CASSSMGQGNTEAFF
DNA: TGTGCCAGCAGCTCCATGGGACAGGGAAACACTGAAGCTTTCTTT

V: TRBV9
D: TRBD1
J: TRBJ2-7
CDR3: CASSSRGQGYEQYF
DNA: TGTGCCAGCAGCTCGAGGGGACAGGGGTACGAGCAGTACTTC

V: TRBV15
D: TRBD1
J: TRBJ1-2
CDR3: CATSGNRGLNYGYTF
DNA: TGTGCCACCAGCGGGAACAGGGGCCTGAACTATGGCTACACCTTC

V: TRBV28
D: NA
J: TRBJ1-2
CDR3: CASSLVTDYGYTF
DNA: TGTGCCAGCAGTTTGGTTACAGACTATGGCTACACCTTC

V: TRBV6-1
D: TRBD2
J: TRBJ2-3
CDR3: CASRIAGESTDTQYF
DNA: TGTGCCAGCAGAATAGCGGGGGAAAGCACAGATACGCAGTATTTT

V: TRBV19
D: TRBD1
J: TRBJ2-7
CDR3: CASSPRQGLSYEQYF
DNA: TGTGCCAGTAGTCCAAGACAGGGGTTGTCCTACGAGCAGTACTTC

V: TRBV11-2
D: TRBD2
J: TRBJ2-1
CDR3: CASSLAGTSDNEQFF
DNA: TGTGCCAGCAGCTTAGCCGGGACTAGCGACAATGAGCAGTTCTTC

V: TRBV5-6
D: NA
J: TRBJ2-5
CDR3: CASSLRLTAQETQYF
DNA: TGTGCCAGCAGCTTAAGGTTGACAGCCCAAGAGACCCAGTACTTC

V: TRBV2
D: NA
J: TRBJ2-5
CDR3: CASKGGQLQETQYF
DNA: TGTGCCAGCAAGGGCGGACAGCTGCAAGAGACCCAGTACTTC

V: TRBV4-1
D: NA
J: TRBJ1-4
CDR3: CASSQDQAEPTNEKLFF
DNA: TGCGCCAGCAGCCAAGATCAGGCAGAACCAACTAATGAAAAACTGTTTTTT

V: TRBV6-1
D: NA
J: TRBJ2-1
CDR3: CASSRASRNEQFF
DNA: TGTGCCAGCAGTCGTGCTAGCAGGAATGAGCAGTTCTTC

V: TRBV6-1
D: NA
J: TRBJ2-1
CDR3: CASSEDSGSYNEQFF
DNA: TGTGCCAGCAGCGAAGACAGTGGGAGTTACAATGAGCAGTTCTTC

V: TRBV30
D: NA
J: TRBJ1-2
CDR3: CAWSSRGDYGYTF
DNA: TGTGCCTGGAGTTCCCGGGGAGACTATGGCTACACCTTC

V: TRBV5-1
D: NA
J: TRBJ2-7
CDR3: CASSTGLQGYEQYF
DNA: TGCGCCAGCAGCACGGGACTCCAGGGCTACGAGCAGTACTTC

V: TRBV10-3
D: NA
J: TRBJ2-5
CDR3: CAISEYREETQYF
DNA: TGTGCCATCAGTGAATACAGGGAAGAGACCCAGTACTTC

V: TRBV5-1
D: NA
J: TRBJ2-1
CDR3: CASSLNLGSGNEQFF
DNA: TGCGCCAGCAGCTTGAATCTAGGTAGCGGTAATGAGCAGTTCTTC

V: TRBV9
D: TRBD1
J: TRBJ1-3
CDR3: CASSVDAGGGNTIYF
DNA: TGTGCCAGCAGCGTAGATGCAGGGGGAGGAAACACCATATATTTT

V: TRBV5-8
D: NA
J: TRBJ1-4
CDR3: CASSSGGLNEKLFF
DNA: TGTGCCAGCAGCTCGGGGGGACTAAATGAAAAACTGTTTTTT

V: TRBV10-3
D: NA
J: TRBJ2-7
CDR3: CAISEGKTGLYEQYF
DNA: TGTGCCATCAGTGAGGGAAAGACAGGACTTTACGAGCAGTACTTC

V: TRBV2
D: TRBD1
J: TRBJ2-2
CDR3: CARSGGTGGTGELFF
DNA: TGTGCCAGGTCCGGGGGGACAGGGGGTACCGGGGAGCTGTTTTTT

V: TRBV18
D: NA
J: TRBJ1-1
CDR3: CASSPQASVSGPRYTEAFF
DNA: TGTGCCAGCTCACCGCAGGCATCCGTAAGCGGACCCCGGTACACTGAAGCTTTCTTT

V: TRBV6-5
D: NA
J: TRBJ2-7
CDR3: CASSLRQSYEQYF
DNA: TGTGCCAGCAGTCTAAGACAGTCCTACGAGCAGTACTTC